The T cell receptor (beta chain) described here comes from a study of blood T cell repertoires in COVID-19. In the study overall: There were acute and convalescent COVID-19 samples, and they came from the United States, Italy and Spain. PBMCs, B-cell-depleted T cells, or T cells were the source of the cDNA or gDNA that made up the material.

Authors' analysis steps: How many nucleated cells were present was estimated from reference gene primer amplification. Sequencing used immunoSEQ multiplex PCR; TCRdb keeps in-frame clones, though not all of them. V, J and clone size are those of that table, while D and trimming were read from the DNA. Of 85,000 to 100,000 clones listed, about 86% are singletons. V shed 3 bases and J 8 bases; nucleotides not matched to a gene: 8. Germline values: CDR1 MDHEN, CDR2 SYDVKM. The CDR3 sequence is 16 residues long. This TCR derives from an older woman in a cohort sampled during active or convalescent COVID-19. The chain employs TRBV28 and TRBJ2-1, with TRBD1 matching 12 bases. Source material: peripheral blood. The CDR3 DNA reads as TGTGCCAGCAGTTTTAATATGGGGACAGGGGGCGATGAGCAGTTCTTC. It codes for CASSFNMGTGGDEQFF.